This passage covers 8 T cell receptor beta chains from one sample sequenced in a study of identical twins. TCRdb re-called the 5' RACE reads with MiXCR, one entry per CDR3 protein. The data contain under 800,000 distinct CDR3 sequences, 21% of them seen just once; the ten biggest clones take up 4% to 4.5%. The same data also went into a second study, on T cells expressing NK-cell markers.

What was sequenced was PBMCs. All receptors derive from a young woman in good health.

The chain employs TRBV3-1 and TRBJ2-2; D not resolved. V lost 1 base and J 0 bases, leaving 9 bases between the germline ends. CDR1 LGHDT and CDR2 YNNKEL come from the germline V gene (reference sequence). CDR3 size: 16 residues. The CDR3 region is CASSQGAFPNTGELFF. CDR3 DNA: TGTGCCAGCAGCCAAGGGGCGTTTCCGAACACCGGGGAGCTGTTTTTT.

This clonotype was counted only a few times. The V call is TRBV5-1, the J call TRBJ2-3; weak D call: TRBD2 (7 bases). Trimming took 0 bases from V and 5 from J, leaving 16 bases between them. The length of the CDR3 is 16 residues. The germline V gene encodes CDR1 SGHRS and CDR2 YFSETQ. CDR3 loop: CASSLAGRGQGDTQYF. CDR3 bases: TGCGCCAGCAGCTTGGCTGGGCGGGGGCAAGGAGATACGCAGTATTTT.

The table lists this clonotype with a few counts. This chain uses TRBV10-3 with TRBJ2-7; the match to TRBD1 covers 10 bases. Germline CDR1 and CDR2: ENHRY and SYGVKD. J lost 3 bases, V lost 6 bases, and 5 bases had no gene match. The CDR3 loop spans 14 amino acids. CDR3 loop: CAIRTGTGVYEQYF. Here the CDR3 DNA reads TGTGCCATCAGAACCGGGACAGGGGTCTACGAGCAGTACTTC.

This clonotype was seen only a few times. The chain is built from TRBV20-1 and TRBJ2-7; possibly TRBD2 for D (7 bases). CDR1 is DFQATT, CDR2 SNEGSKA, per germline (reference sequence). Trimming pared 6 bases from V and 0 bases from J, leaving 18 bases between. The CDR3 is made up of 15 amino acids. CDR3 residues: CSAKHGGGGSYEQYF. In nucleotides, the CDR3 is TGCAGTGCGAAGCATGGGGGAGGGGGCTCCTACGAGCAGTACTTC.

This chain joins TRBV6-1 and TRBJ1-2; TRBD1 aligns across 7 bases. The ends lost 9 bases at V and 7 bases at J; junction bases unmatched: 17. CDR1 and CDR2 from the germline V gene are MNHNS and SASEGT. There are 15 residues in the CDR3. The CDR3 sequence: CASTQRGGFSRGYTF. As DNA, the CDR3 is TGTGCCAGTACCCAAAGAGGGGGCTTTTCTCGTGGCTACACCTTC.

The V and J genes are TRBV15 and TRBJ2-2; 11 nucleotides line up with TRBD2. After removal of 4 bases from V and 6 bases from J, the junction contained 7 bases not matched to a gene. The germline V gene encodes CDR1 LNHNV and CDR2 YYDKDF (reference sequence). The CDR3 sequence is 16 residues long. As DNA, the CDR3 is TGTGCCACCAGCAAGGTAGCGGGAGGGCCGGCCGGGGAGCTGTTTTTT. It is translated as CATSKVAGGPAGELFF.

This clonotype was counted between two and nine times. The V and J genes are TRBV10-3 and TRBJ1-1; 7 nucleotides line up with TRBD1. The CDR3 is 13 amino acids. The ends lost 2 bases at V and 9 bases at J; junction bases unmatched: 6. CDR1 is ENHRY, CDR2 SYGVKD, per germline. The CDR3 reads CAISERQGNQAFF. In DNA, the CDR3 is TGTGCCATCAGTGAGAGACAGGGTAACCAAGCTTTCTTT.

In the case of this clonotype: At one of its ends the junction is not consistent with the germline gene, which may arise from a read error. The chain employs TRBV7-7 and TRBJ2-5; the match to TRBD2 covers 8 bases. Germline CDR1 and CDR2: SSHAT and FNYEAQ (reference sequence). The CDR3 covers 16 residues. CDR3 in DNA: TGTGCTAGCAGCTTAGTAGTCGGGGGGGCCTCAGAGACCCAGTACTTC. Amino acids: CASSLVVGGASETQYF. The full variable domain, with the rest looked up from reference TRBV7-7 and TRBJ2-5, is GAGVSQSPRYKVTKRGQDVTLRCDPISSHATLYWYQQALGQGPEFLTYFNYEAQPDKSGLPSDRFSAERPEGSISTLTIQRTEQRDSAMYRCASSLVVGGASETQYFGPGTRLLVL.